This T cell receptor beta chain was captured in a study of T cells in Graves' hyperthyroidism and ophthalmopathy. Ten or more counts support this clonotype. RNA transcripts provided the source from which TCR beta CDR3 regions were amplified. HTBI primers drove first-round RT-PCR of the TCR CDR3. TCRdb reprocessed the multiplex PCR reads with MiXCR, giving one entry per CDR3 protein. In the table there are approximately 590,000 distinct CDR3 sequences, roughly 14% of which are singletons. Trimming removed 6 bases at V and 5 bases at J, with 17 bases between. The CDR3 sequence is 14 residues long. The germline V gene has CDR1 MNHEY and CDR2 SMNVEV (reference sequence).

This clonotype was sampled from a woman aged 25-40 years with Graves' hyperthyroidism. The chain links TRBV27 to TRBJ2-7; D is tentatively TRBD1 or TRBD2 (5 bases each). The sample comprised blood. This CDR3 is CASRGSGRSNEQYF. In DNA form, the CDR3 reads TGTGCCAGCAGGGGGTCGGGGCGGTCCAACGAGCAGTACTTC.